This TCR beta chain was identified during a study of shared clonotypes between healthy human individuals. CDR3 size: 13 residues. Per the germline V gene, CDR1 is LGHNA and CDR2 is YNFKEQ. Deletions cut 4 bases from V and 1 base from J, with 5 bases between. Study-wide results and caveats: Clonotypes not shared had lower generation probabilities than those common to all four donors.

Profiling relied on immunoSEQ multiplex PCR, and the TCRdb table lists in-frame clones only, not all of them. The table records around 320,000 clones, roughly 87% of them present only once. In the case of this clone: As yet, its antigen is unknown.

Sequencing was done on a sample of memory CD8+ T cells sorted from blood. Documented subset: CD45RO+ cells pooled with CCR7-negative TemRA cells. The rearrangement joins TRBV4-2 to TRBJ2-4, with TRBD2 as a possible D gene (5 bases). The clonotype was recovered from a man aged 18 to 30 in good health. The CDR3 sequence is CASSPGAKNIQYF. The CDR3 coding sequence is TGTGCCAGCAGCCCGGGGGCCAAAAACATTCAGTACTTC.